These T cell receptor beta chains were read from a single sample in a study of T cells in Graves' hyperthyroidism and ophthalmopathy. MiXCR, run by TCRdb on the multiplex PCR reads, gives a single entry per CDR3 protein. The sample consists of 600,000 to 750,000 distinct CDR3 sequences, approximately 15% of them appearing once. Specimen: blood. All receptors come from a man over 45 with Graves' hyperthyroidism. CDR3s include the opening cysteine and the closing phenylalanine or tryptophan. Each record gives: D gene, V gene, J gene, clone size, CDR3 protein, CDR3 DNA. The D gene is left open where the match is weak. A clone size is listed for some rows: how often the clone was seen (once, few, many), or a class if it is expanded.

D: TRBD1
V: TRBV6-5
J: TRBJ2-7
size: many
CDR3: CASSYGQGAEQYF
DNA: TGTGCCAGCAGTTACGGACAGGGGGCCGAGCAGTACTTC

D: TRBD1
V: TRBV30
J: TRBJ1-5
size: many
CDR3: CAWSVQQGQPQHF
DNA: TGTGCCTGGAGTGTTCAACAGGGGCAGCCCCAGCATTTT

D: TRBD2
V: TRBV15
J: TRBJ2-7
size: NA
CDR3: CATSKQLAGVGEQYF
DNA: TGTGCCACCAGCAAGCAACTAGCGGGAGTAGGCGAGCAGTACTTC

D: TRBD1
V: TRBV5-1
J: TRBJ2-7
size: many
CDR3: CASSLGTGGANEQYF
DNA: TGCGCCAGCAGCTTGGGGACAGGGGGCGCGAACGAGCAGTACTTC

D: NA
V: TRBV6-1
J: TRBJ1-6
size: many
CDR3: CASSQGILDSPLHF
DNA: TGTGCCAGCAGTCAGGGAATCCTGGATTCACCCCTCCACTTT

D: NA
V: TRBV6-4
J: TRBJ1-5
size: few
CDR3: CASSDPGQGNQPQHF
DNA: TGTGCCAGCAGTGATCCGGGGCAGGGCAATCAGCCCCAGCATTTT

D: TRBD1
V: TRBV24-1
J: TRBJ2-5
size: many
CDR3: CATSDETGGWETQYF
DNA: TGTGCCACCAGTGATGAGACAGGGGGCTGGGAGACCCAGTACTTC

D: NA
V: TRBV7-2
J: TRBJ2-1
size: many
CDR3: CASSLATGAYEQFF
DNA: TGTGCCAGCAGCTTAGCGACGGGGGCGTATGAGCAGTTCTTC

D: TRBD1
V: TRBV6-1
J: TRBJ2-7
size: many
CDR3: CASRFDRGDSYEQYF
DNA: TGTGCCAGCAGATTCGACAGGGGGGACTCCTACGAGCAGTACTTC

D: TRBD2
V: TRBV7-3
J: TRBJ2-1
size: many
CDR3: CASSSKGLAGLDEQFF
DNA: TGTGCCAGCAGCTCGAAGGGACTAGCGGGTTTGGATGAGCAGTTCTTC

D: NA
V: TRBV15
J: TRBJ2-5
size: few
CDR3: CATSRGGFGETQYF
DNA: TGTGCCACCAGCAGAGGAGGATTTGGGGAGACCCAGTACTTC

D: NA
V: TRBV3-1
J: TRBJ2-1
size: NA
CDR3: CASSQGISSYNEQFF
DNA: TGTGCCAGCAGCCAAGGCATTAGCTCCTACAATGAGCAGTTCTTC

D: TRBD1
V: TRBV19
J: TRBJ1-5
size: NA
CDR3: CASNPGGVNNQPQHF
DNA: TGTGCCAGTAATCCAGGGGGCGTGAACAATCAGCCCCAGCATTTT

D: NA
V: TRBV5-1
J: TRBJ1-1
size: NA
CDR3: CASSPGLLGTEAFF
DNA: TGCGCCAGCAGCCCGGGACTCCTTGGCACTGAAGCTTTCTTT

D: NA
V: TRBV12-5
J: TRBJ2-1
size: many
CDR3: CASGVGETPRDEQFF
DNA: TGTGCTAGTGGGGTGGGGGAAACCCCACGGGATGAGCAGTTCTTC

D: NA
V: TRBV12-3/TRBV12-4
J: TRBJ2-6
size: NA
CDR3: CASSLAGTPAGANVLTF
DNA: TGTGCCAGCAGTTTAGCAGGGACTCCAGCTGGGGCCAACGTCCTGACTTTC

D: NA
V: TRBV6-1
J: TRBJ2-1
size: many
CDR3: CASSDRPRSSYNEQFF
DNA: TGTGCCAGCAGTGACAGGCCTCGCAGCTCCTACAATGAGCAGTTCTTC

D: TRBD1
V: TRBV20-1
J: TRBJ1-6
size: many
CDR3: CSAGTGGESPLHF
DNA: TGCAGTGCCGGGACAGGGGGGGAATCACCCCTCCACTTT

D: NA
V: TRBV12-3/TRBV12-4
J: TRBJ1-1
size: many
CDR3: CASSDSGFPGAFF
DNA: TGTGCCAGCAGTGACTCAGGGTTTCCTGGAGCTTTCTTT

D: NA
V: TRBV7-2
J: TRBJ1-3
size: few
CDR3: CASSLQGLSGNTIYF
DNA: TGTGCCAGCAGCTTACAGGGATTATCAGGAAACACCATATATTTT

D: TRBD2
V: TRBV20-1
J: TRBJ2-5
size: NA
CDR3: CSATFRLAGGQYF
DNA: TGCAGTGCTACCTTCCGGCTAGCGGGAGGCCAGTACTTC

D: TRBD2
V: TRBV10-3
J: TRBJ2-1
size: many
CDR3: CAISGTSGKAVEQFF
DNA: TGTGCCATCAGTGGGACTAGCGGGAAGGCAGTTGAGCAGTTCTTC

D: TRBD1
V: TRBV5-1
J: TRBJ2-5
size: few
CDR3: CASRGQGISGETQYF
DNA: TGCGCCAGCAGAGGACAGGGGATTTCGGGGGAGACCCAGTACTTC

D: NA
V: TRBV19
J: TRBJ2-7
size: NA
CDR3: CASSMEDNSYEQYF
DNA: TGTGCCAGTAGTATGGAGGACAACTCCTACGAGCAGTACTTC

D: TRBD2
V: TRBV7-3
J: TRBJ2-5
size: many
CDR3: CASSWQETSAKYF
DNA: TGTGCCAGCAGCTGGCAAGAGACTAGCGCGAAGTACTTC

D: NA
V: TRBV7-6
J: TRBJ1-1
size: NA
CDR3: CASSSRDAEAFF
DNA: TGTGCCAGCAGCTCGAGGGATGCTGAAGCTTTCTTT

D: TRBD1
V: TRBV11-2
J: TRBJ2-1
size: many
CDR3: CASSLAGYRGYNEQFF
DNA: TGTGCCAGCAGCTTAGCGGGGTACAGGGGGTACAATGAGCAGTTCTTC

D: NA
V: TRBV10-2
J: TRBJ1-1
size: many
CDR3: CASRSPGTIEAFF
DNA: TGCGCCAGCAGGAGCCCCGGGACAATTGAAGCTTTCTTT

D: NA
V: TRBV18
J: TRBJ2-4
size: NA
CDR3: CPSSPGGDAIQYF
DNA: TGTCCCAGCTCACCTGGAGGGGACGCCATTCAGTACTTC

D: NA
V: TRBV6-2/TRBV6-3
J: TRBJ2-7
size: NA
CDR3: CASSYSPNRDYEQYF
DNA: TGTGCCAGCAGTTACTCGCCCAACAGGGACTACGAGCAGTACTTC

D: TRBD1
V: TRBV6-1
J: TRBJ1-2
size: many
CDR3: CASRVRDSETRYGYTF
DNA: TGTGCCAGCAGGGTCCGGGACAGCGAGACTCGGTATGGCTACACCTTC

D: NA
V: TRBV5-5
J: TRBJ1-2
size: NA
CDR3: CASSLAGGGDYGYTF
DNA: TGTGCCAGCAGCTTGGCGGGAGGGGGGGACTATGGCTACACCTTC

D: TRBD1
V: TRBV28
J: TRBJ2-7
size: many
CDR3: CAGRQGNSYEQYF
DNA: TGTGCCGGTCGACAGGGGAACTCCTACGAGCAGTACTTC

D: NA
V: TRBV11-1
J: TRBJ2-3
size: many
CDR3: CASSPRLVQFPDTQYF
DNA: TGTGCCAGCAGCCCGCGACTAGTTCAGTTTCCAGATACGCAGTATTTT

D: NA
V: TRBV4-1
J: TRBJ2-7
size: NA
CDR3: CASSPERQVSYEQYF
DNA: TGTGCCAGCAGCCCCGAACGACAGGTTTCCTACGAGCAGTACTTC

D: TRBD1
V: TRBV28
J: TRBJ1-1
size: few
CDR3: CASSSGQGFSNTEAFF
DNA: TGTGCCAGCAGTAGCGGACAGGGATTCTCGAACACTGAAGCTTTCTTT

D: NA
V: TRBV6-2/TRBV6-3
J: TRBJ1-5
size: NA
CDR3: CASFSSYSNQPQHF
DNA: TGTGCCAGCTTTTCCTCGTATAGCAATCAGCCCCAGCATTTT

D: NA
V: TRBV27
J: TRBJ1-1
size: many
CDR3: CASQLFTGNTEAFF
DNA: TGTGCCAGCCAATTATTTACAGGGAACACTGAAGCTTTCTTT

D: TRBD1
V: TRBV19
J: TRBJ1-1
size: many
CDR3: CASSIAWQGAGSYTEAFF
DNA: TGTGCCAGTAGTATTGCGTGGCAGGGGGCCGGATCGTACACTGAAGCTTTCTTT

D: NA
V: TRBV20-1
J: TRBJ2-3
size: NA
CDR3: CSASVPTGSDTQYF
DNA: TGCAGTGCTAGTGTTCCTACAGGGTCGGATACGCAGTATTTT

D: TRBD1
V: TRBV11-2
J: TRBJ2-1
size: many
CDR3: CASSLEPGGYNEQFF
DNA: TGTGCCAGCAGCTTAGAGCCAGGGGGCTACAATGAGCAGTTCTTC

D: TRBD1
V: TRBV4-1
J: TRBJ1-5
size: NA
CDR3: CASSQEGTANQPQHF
DNA: TGCGCCAGCAGCCAAGAGGGGACAGCAAATCAGCCCCAGCATTTT

D: NA
V: TRBV6-2/TRBV6-3
J: TRBJ1-1
size: many
CDR3: CASSYRGAVGEAFF
DNA: TGTGCCAGCAGTTACCGGGGGGCGGTCGGTGAAGCTTTCTTT

D: NA
V: TRBV30
J: TRBJ2-1
size: many
CDR3: CAWSRAYNEQFF
DNA: TGTGCCTGGAGTCGGGCCTACAATGAGCAGTTCTTC

D: TRBD1
V: TRBV12-3/TRBV12-4
J: TRBJ1-1
size: many
CDR3: CASATGGAEAFF
DNA: TGTGCCAGCGCAACAGGGGGAGCTGAAGCTTTCTTT

D: TRBD1
V: TRBV29-1
J: TRBJ2-7
size: NA
CDR3: CSVTRGLYEQYF
DNA: TGCAGCGTTACCAGGGGGCTCTACGAGCAGTACTTC

D: TRBD1
V: TRBV5-1
J: TRBJ2-3
size: NA
CDR3: CASSLFGGTGTKDTQYF
DNA: TGCGCCAGCAGCTTGTTCGGGGGGACAGGGACAAAAGATACGCAGTATTTT

D: TRBD2
V: TRBV19
J: TRBJ2-1
size: few
CDR3: CASRIRAGGSNEQFF
DNA: TGTGCCAGTAGGATAAGAGCGGGAGGATCCAATGAGCAGTTCTTC

D: NA
V: TRBV15
J: TRBJ2-6
size: few
CDR3: CATSRVGGSGANVLTF
DNA: TGTGCCACCAGCAGAGTCGGGGGATCTGGGGCCAACGTCCTGACTTTC

D: NA
V: TRBV3-1
J: TRBJ1-4
size: NA
CDR3: CASNHGMGRPTTNEKLLF
DNA: TGTGCCAGCAACCACGGAATGGGGCGTCCAACAACTAATGAAAAACTGCTTTTT